This T cell receptor beta chain derives from a study of molecular identifiers for immune sequencing clone quantification. Study-wide context: Sequencing covered four of five parts into which replicate RNA from around 20,000 or 100,000 naive CD8 cells was split. Whole-study findings and limits: Clones of above 20 RNA copies carried over 99% of effector molecules; in naive cells they carried under 1%. Spike-in Jurkat TCR RNA from a single cell reportedly registered among around 1 million naive cells.

Previously described methods and listed TCR primers produced bulk TCR libraries. TCRdb called the PCR reads again in MiXCR, with one record for every CDR3 protein. This sample yields about 510,000 distinct CDR3 sequences, of which around 25% are seen a single time; 0.7% to 0.9% belongs to the top ten. Germline CDR1 and CDR2: MNHEY and SVGAGI. The CDR3 is 13 residues long. The ends lost 4 bases at V and 3 bases at J; junction bases unmatched: 1. This clonotype was recorded many times. What it recognizes is unknown. What was sequenced was naive CD8+ T cells from blood, with Jurkat cell RNA spiked in. Subset reported: FACS-sorted CD8+CD4-CCR7+CD45RA+ naive T cells. The clonotype originates from a human donor in good health. Some libraries in this study had Jurkat cell RNA spiked in. The chain links TRBV6-5 to TRBJ2-7; 9 bases match TRBD1. The CDR3 spells CASSSTGGYEQYF. The CDR3 coding sequence is TGTGCCAGCAGTTCGACAGGGGGCTACGAGCAGTACTTC.